The 14 T cell receptor beta chains reported below all come from one sample, sequenced in a study of T cells after yellow fever vaccination. TCRdb itself ran the 5' RACE reads through MiXCR, one entry per CDR3 protein. The repertoire holds 300,000 to 400,000 distinct CDR3 sequences, with approximately 4% as singletons. This specimen was PBMCs, taken 5 days after the yellow fever booster vaccination. These receptors were collected from a man between 18 and 29 years old who received the YFV17D yellow fever vaccine.

V is TRBV7-9 and J is TRBJ1-1; D unresolved. V was shortened by 11 bases and J by 1 base, with 11 bases between the two germline ends. CDR3 size: 12 residues. CDR1 and CDR2 (germline): SEHNR, FQNEAQ (reference sequence). The CDR3 DNA follows: TGTGCCGCCGCCGGGGAGAACACTGAAGCTTTCTTT. As protein: CAAAGENTEAFF.

This clonotype was counted only a few times. The chain recombines TRBV28 with TRBJ2-5; D gene uncertain. The CDR3 covers 14 residues. CDR1 is MDHEN, CDR2 SYDVKM, per germline. Trimming left V 8 bases short and J 5 bases short, with 18 bases between. CDR3 DNA: TGTGCCAGCTCCTCCCGGCAGGTCTTGGAGACCCAGTACTTC. This gives the protein CASSSRQVLETQYF.

This clonotype was recorded many times. CDR3 sequence reads: CASSLRSANEQFF. The CDR3 DNA follows: TGTGCCAGCAGCTTACGGAGCGCCAATGAGCAGTTCTTC. This rearrangement joins TRBV7-2 to TRBJ2-1, with D unclear. V was clipped by 2 bases and J by 6 bases, with 8 bases between them. The CDR3 runs to 13 residues. Germline V lookup: CDR1 SGHTA, CDR2 FQGNSA. Based on the CDR3 plus reference TRBV7-2 and TRBJ2-1, the full variable domain is GAGVSQSPSNKVTEKGKDVELRCDPISGHTALYWYRQSLGQGLEFLIYFQGNSAPDKSGLPSDRFSAERTGGSVSTLTIQRTQQEDSAVYLCASSLRSANEQFFGPGTRLTVL.

This clonotype was counted a few times. This chain uses TRBV28 with TRBJ2-7; 7 bases align to TRBD1. The V and J ends lost 10 bases and 2 bases, in that order; junction bases with no gene match: 8. Germline-derived CDR1 and CDR2 are MDHEN and SYDVKM. CDR3 length: 13 amino acids. The DNA for the CDR3 is TGTGCCACCAGCCGGGACAGCCCCTACGAGCAGTACGTC. It translates to CATSRDSPYEQYV.

V gene TRBV7-9 combines with J gene TRBJ2-5; no definite D call. The CDR3 covers 12 residues. V lost 5 bases to trimming and J lost 3 bases, with 7 bases between them. Germline CDR1 and CDR2: SEHNR and FQNEAQ (reference sequence). CDR3 coding DNA: TGTGCCAGCAGCCCCATGGAAGAGACCCAGTACTTC. Residues: CASSPMEETQYF.

This clonotype was seen ten or more times. The chain links TRBV10-3 to TRBJ2-3; perhaps TRBD2 as D (5 bases). CDR3 length equals 13 residues. V dropped 4 bases and J dropped 1 base, with 6 bases sitting between them. The germline gives CDR1 ENHRY, CDR2 SYGVKD. The CDR3 sequence: CAISVRGTDTQYF. The CDR3 DNA sequence: TGTGCCATCAGTGTGAGGGGCACAGATACGCAGTATTTT.

V is TRBV20-1 and J is TRBJ1-5; 7 bases map to TRBD1. The CDR3 is made up of 13 amino acids. Trimming cost V 3 bases and J 3 bases; bases outside gene matches: 2. The germline CDR1 and CDR2 sequences are DFQATT and SNEGSKA (reference sequence). The CDR3 spells CSARTGHNQPQHF. DNA for the CDR3: TGCAGTGCTAGGACAGGGCACAATCAGCCCCAGCATTTT.

This clonotype was detected only a few times. The chain recombines TRBV5-1 with TRBJ1-6; TRBD1 matches 8 bases. The V gene end was trimmed by 4 bases and the J gene end by 5 bases; junction bases not matched to a gene: 8. In germline, CDR1 is SGHRS, CDR2 YFSETQ. The CDR3 has 16 amino acids. CDR3 DNA sequence: TGCGCCAGCAGCCCCAGGGGGCAGGGAAATAATTCACCCCTCCACTTT. Protein sequence: CASSPRGQGNNSPLHF.

The rearrangement joins TRBV27 to TRBJ2-2; D unresolved. The CDR3 consists of 10 residues. Germline CDR1 and CDR2: MNHEY and SMNVEV (reference sequence). V lost 7 bases, J lost 7 bases, and 4 bases lay in between. CDR3 bases: TGTGCCAGCAAGAACGGGGAGCTGTTTTTT. Amino acid sequence: CASKNGELFF.

The sample holds a few counts of this clonotype. The rearrangement links TRBV7-8 to TRBJ1-6; weak D call: TRBD1 (5 bases). Germline V gene sequence: CDR1 SGHVS, CDR2 FQNEAQ. V was shortened by 4 bases and J by 9 bases, with 13 bases between the two germline ends. The CDR3 extends over 14 amino acids. In DNA, the CDR3 is TGTGCCAGCAGCTCCTCGGCAGGGACTTCACCCCTCCACTTT. The encoded protein is CASSSSAGTSPLHF.

This clonotype was recorded a few times. The chain has TRBV7-9 and TRBJ2-1; TRBD2 matches 7 bases. The V and J ends lost 4 bases and 5 bases, in that order; junction bases with no gene match: 20. Germline values: CDR1 SEHNR, CDR2 FQNEAQ (reference sequence). This CDR3 region has 19 residues. CDR3 loop: CASSYLGGSLSSFNNEQFF. The CDR3 DNA follows: TGTGCCAGCAGCTACCTCGGGGGGTCTCTTTCAAGCTTTAACAATGAGCAGTTCTTC.

The sample holds a few counts of this clonotype. The rearrangement uses TRBV4-3 and TRBJ1-3, with no clear D. This CDR3 spans 15 amino acids. V gave up 0 bases and J gave up 4 bases, with 10 bases separating them. Germline CDR1 is LGHNA and CDR2 is YSLEER. In DNA, the CDR3 is TGCGCCAGCAGCCAAGATCTCGGGAGCGGAAACACCATATATTTT. It is translated as CASSQDLGSGNTIYF.

This clonotype showed up many times. The chain recombines TRBV7-2 with TRBJ2-7, with 10 bases matching TRBD2. V lost 5 bases to trimming and J lost 2 bases; unmatched junction nucleotides: 6. Germline assignment: CDR1 SGHTA and CDR2 FQGNSA. The length of the CDR3 is 15 residues. Here the CDR3 DNA reads TGTGCCAGCAGCCCTCTAGCGGGGGTTACCTACGAGCAGTACGTC. This codes for CASSPLAGVTYEQYV.

This clonotype has at least ten counts. This sequence joins TRBV10-3 and TRBJ1-1; D is unclear. The ends were cut back, 0 bases at V and 9 bases at J, with 11 bases in the middle. The CDR3 extends over 13 amino acids. Germline-derived CDR1 and CDR2 are ENHRY and SYGVKD. The CDR3, as DNA: TGTGCCATCAGTGAGTCGACGGTTCTTAAAGCTTTCTTT. Translated, it gives CAISESTVLKAFF.